This T cell receptor (beta chain) was identified in a study of T cell repertoires in cytomegalovirus infection. Study outcomes and limitations: In two of eight donors, the top clonotype was HLA-C-restricted CMV-specific.

Germline V gene lookup returns CDR1 DFQATT and CDR2 SNEGSKA (reference sequence). The CDR3 is made up of 15 amino acids. Trimming cost V 1 base and J 7 bases, with 14 bases left between them. TCRdb reprocessed the reads via MiXCR and lists one record per CDR3 protein. The table includes under 200,000 distinct CDR3 sequences, roughly 22% detected once. Notes on this clonotype: Its matching antigen is unknown.

Sequences were derived from CD8+ T cells from cultured PBMCs, sampled from culture after CMV antigen stimulation. This receptor was obtained from a human donor in good health (CMV status not recorded). Some clones in this sample may be carry-over from other donors' samples. The chain is built from TRBV20-1 and TRBJ1-6; a possible D gene is TRBD1 (5 bases). The CDR3 spells CSARAPWDGNSPLHF. DNA of the CDR3: TGCAGTGCTAGAGCGCCTTGGGACGGAAATTCACCCCTCCACTTT.